These 17 T cell receptor beta chains share one sample of origin, sequenced in a study of control samples from healthy donors and cancer patients. TCRdb's table, derived via immunoSEQ multiplex PCR, lists solely in-frame clones and lacks some. The sample lists 100,000 to 150,000 clones, just under 90% seen once, with roughly 7.8% in the top ten. The sample comprised PBMCs. The receptors here all came from a man aged 50 or older with head and neck cancer.

The chain recombines TRBV5-6 with TRBJ2-3; D not resolved. CDR3 length equals 15 residues. Trimming removed 0 bases at V and 0 bases at J, with 8 bases between. The germline gives CDR1 SGHDT, CDR2 YYEEEE. CDR3 sequence: CASSLGDISTDTQYF. CDR3 DNA: TGTGCCAGCAGCTTGGGGGATATTAGCACAGATACGCAGTATTTT.

The chain couples TRBV28 to TRBJ2-3; weak D call: TRBD2 (6 bases). V lost 2 bases, J lost 2 bases, and 20 bases lay in between. CDR1 and CDR2 from the germline V gene are MDHEN and SYDVKM. CDR3 size: 18 residues. CDR3 nucleotides: TGTGCCAGCAGTTTAAGCCCTGGTCTCGGGAGTCTCACAGATACGCAGTATTTT. Its translation is CASSLSPGLGSLTDTQYF. Full variable domain (missing parts from reference TRBV28 and TRBJ2-3): DVKVTQSSRYLVKRTGEKVFLECVQDMDHENMFWYRQDPGLGLRLIYFSYDVKMKEKGDIPEGYSVSREKKERFSLILESASTNQTSMYLCASSLSPGLGSLTDTQYFGPGTRLTVL.

This chain joins TRBV7-9 and TRBJ1-1; 7 bases match TRBD1. This CDR3 spans 14 amino acids. Germline lookup yields CDR1 SEHNR and CDR2 FQNEAQ (reference sequence). The ends lost 2 bases at V and 1 base at J; junction bases unmatched: 1. The CDR3 here is CASSLQGENTEAFF. For the CDR3, the DNA is TGTGCCAGCAGCTTACAGGGGGAGAACACTGAAGCTTTCTTT.

This chain joins TRBV7-9 and TRBJ2-5, with TRBD2 matching over 7 bases. There are 15 residues in the CDR3. The trim removed 3 bases at V and 0 bases at J, leaving 4 bases unmatched. Germline CDR1 SEHNR, CDR2 FQNEAQ (reference sequence). The CDR3 sequence: CASSLRESYQETQYF. Written as DNA, the CDR3 is TGTGCCAGCAGCTTGCGGGAGAGTTACCAAGAGACCCAGTACTTC.

Only one count was recorded for this clone. The rearrangement uses TRBV11-2 and TRBJ2-7, with 11 nucleotides matching TRBD1. Germline V gives CDR1 SGHAT, CDR2 FQNNGV. V lost 5 bases, J lost 5 bases, and 11 bases stayed unmatched. The length of the CDR3 is 16 residues. The CDR3 loop is CASSKLWGQGGHEQYF. CDR3 nucleotides: TGTGCCAGCAGCAAACTCTGGGGACAGGGGGGCCACGAGCAGTACTTC.

The chain recombines TRBV6-1 with TRBJ2-7, with 7 nucleotides matching TRBD1. Germline lookup yields CDR1 MNHNS and CDR2 SASEGT. J lost 7 bases, V lost 0 bases, and 21 bases had no gene match. This CDR3 is built from 19 residues. DNA for the CDR3: TGTGCCAGCAGTGAAGCGCTTCGTTTTCGACAGGGCATCTTGGGGGAGCAGTACTTC. Translated, it gives CASSEALRFRQGILGEQYF.

This chain connects TRBV13 to TRBJ1-1; TRBD1 is a possible D gene (5 bases). CDR1 is PRHDT and CDR2 is FYEKMQ in the germline V gene (reference sequence). Trimming removed 2 bases from V and 0 bases from J, with 10 bases in between. The CDR3 covers 15 residues. The CDR3 spells CASSLLQGLNTEAFF. The CDR3, as DNA: TGTGCCAGCAGCTTACTCCAGGGTTTGAACACTGAAGCTTTCTTT.

This chain uses TRBV4-2 with TRBJ1-3; perhaps TRBD1 as D (6 bases). The CDR3 sequence is 16 residues long. CDR1 is LGHNA and CDR2 is YNFKEQ in the germline V gene. Trimming removed 0 bases at V and 4 bases at J, with 13 bases between. The CDR3 protein is CASSQDGNRVGNTIYF. In nucleotides, the CDR3 is TGTGCCAGCAGCCAAGATGGGAACAGGGTCGGAAACACCATATATTTT.

This clone has more than one count but fewer than ten. The rearrangement uses TRBV30 and TRBJ1-2; D not certain. The CDR3 loop spans 12 amino acids. Trimming pared 4 bases from V and 1 base from J, leaving 7 bases between. Germline V gene lookup returns CDR1 GTSNPN and CDR2 SVGIG (reference sequence). CDR3 in amino acids: CAWISLNYGYTF. CDR3 in DNA: TGTGCCTGGATCTCGCTTAACTATGGCTACACCTTC.

The chain links TRBV2 to TRBJ1-5; 9 bases fit TRBD1. The CDR3 consists of 14 residues. V was pared by 6 bases and J by 4 bases, with 4 bases of the junction left unmatched. CDR1 is SNHLY, CDR2 FYNNEI, per germline. The CDR3 nucleotides read TGTGCCAGCAGGGGGACAGGGAGTAATCAGCCCCAGCATTTT. Protein sequence: CASRGTGSNQPQHF. Full variable domain (outside the CDR3, taken from reference TRBV2 and TRBJ1-5): EPEVTQTPSHQVTQMGQEVILRCVPISNHLYFYWYRQILGQKVEFLVSFYNNEISEKSEIFDDQFSVERPDGSNFTLKIRSTKLEDSAMYFCASRGTGSNQPQHFGDGTRLSIL.

CDR3: CASSFTENTEAFF. DNA for the CDR3: TGTGCCAGCAGTTTCACAGAGAACACTGAAGCTTTCTTT. The J gene is TRBJ1-1, the V gene TRBV2; the D is unclear. The germline V gene has CDR1 SNHLY and CDR2 FYNNEI. Trimming pared 5 bases from V and 1 base from J, leaving 8 bases between. This CDR3 is built from 13 residues.

A single count supports this clone. The CDR3 protein is CASSLGQVSEQFF. The CDR3 coding sequence is TGTGCCAGCAGCTTGGGACAGGTGAGTGAGCAGTTCTTC. The chain uses TRBV7-2 and TRBJ2-1; 8 bases fit TRBD1. Unmatched junction bases numbered 4, after V lost 3 bases and J lost 9 bases. Germline CDR1 reads SGHTA; CDR2 reads FQGNSA. The CDR3 spans 13 residues. The full variable domain, its missing parts supplied by reference TRBV7-2 and TRBJ2-1, is GAGVSQSPSNKVTEKGKDVELRCDPISGHTALYWYRQSLGQGLEFLIYFQGNSAPDKSGLPSDRFSAERTGGSVSTLTIQRTQQEDSAVYLCASSLGQVSEQFFGPGTRLTVL.

The chain has TRBV7-9 and TRBJ2-1, with 9 bases identical to TRBD1. The CDR3 has 13 amino acids. The trim removed 8 bases at V and 5 bases at J, leaving 4 bases unmatched. Germline loops: CDR1 SEHNR, CDR2 FQNEAQ (reference sequence). This CDR3 is CASEGQGHNEQFF. The CDR3 bases are TGTGCCAGCGAGGGACAGGGACACAATGAGCAGTTCTTC.

This rearrangement joins TRBV5-1 to TRBJ1-2; D remains unclear. This CDR3 is 12 amino acids long. Between the trimmed V and J ends, which lost 4 bases and 1 base, there was a span of 5 bases. Germline V CDR1 and CDR2: SGHRS, YFSETQ. CDR3 in DNA: TGCGCCAGCAGCGGCAGTAACTATGGCTACACCTTC. Protein: CASSGSNYGYTF.

A note on this clone: One junction end does not reproduce the germline sequence, and a read error may be involved. This rearrangement joins TRBV27 to TRBJ1-1; D might be TRBD1 (6 bases). The CDR3 runs to 15 residues. Germline V gives CDR1 MNHEY, CDR2 SMNVEV (reference sequence). The CDR3 spells CASSLSVGGNAEAFF. In DNA form, the CDR3 reads TGTGCCAGCAGTTTATCAGTAGGGGGGAACGCTGAAGCTTTCTTT.

In its sample, this clone was seen once. The chain recombines TRBV7-9 with TRBJ2-3; the match to TRBD2 covers 8 bases. Unmatched junction bases numbered 19, after V lost 6 bases and J lost 5 bases. The CDR3 sequence is 18 residues long. Germline CDR1 and CDR2: SEHNR and FQNEAQ (reference sequence). The CDR3: CASRTTISRREGQDTQYF. The CDR3 nucleotides are TGTGCCAGCAGAACAACTATCTCCCGCCGGGAGGGCCAAGATACGCAGTATTTT.

The rearrangement joins TRBV5-1 to TRBJ2-1; 15 bases line up with TRBD2. Germline lookup yields CDR1 SGHRS and CDR2 YFSETQ. This CDR3 has 17 residues. Germline trimming cut 3 bases from V and 4 bases from J; bases unmatched to any gene: 5. The CDR3 region has the DNA TGCGCCAGCAGCTCCGGACTAGCGGGGGGGATTTACAATGAGCAGTTCTTC. It specifies CASSSGLAGGIYNEQFF.